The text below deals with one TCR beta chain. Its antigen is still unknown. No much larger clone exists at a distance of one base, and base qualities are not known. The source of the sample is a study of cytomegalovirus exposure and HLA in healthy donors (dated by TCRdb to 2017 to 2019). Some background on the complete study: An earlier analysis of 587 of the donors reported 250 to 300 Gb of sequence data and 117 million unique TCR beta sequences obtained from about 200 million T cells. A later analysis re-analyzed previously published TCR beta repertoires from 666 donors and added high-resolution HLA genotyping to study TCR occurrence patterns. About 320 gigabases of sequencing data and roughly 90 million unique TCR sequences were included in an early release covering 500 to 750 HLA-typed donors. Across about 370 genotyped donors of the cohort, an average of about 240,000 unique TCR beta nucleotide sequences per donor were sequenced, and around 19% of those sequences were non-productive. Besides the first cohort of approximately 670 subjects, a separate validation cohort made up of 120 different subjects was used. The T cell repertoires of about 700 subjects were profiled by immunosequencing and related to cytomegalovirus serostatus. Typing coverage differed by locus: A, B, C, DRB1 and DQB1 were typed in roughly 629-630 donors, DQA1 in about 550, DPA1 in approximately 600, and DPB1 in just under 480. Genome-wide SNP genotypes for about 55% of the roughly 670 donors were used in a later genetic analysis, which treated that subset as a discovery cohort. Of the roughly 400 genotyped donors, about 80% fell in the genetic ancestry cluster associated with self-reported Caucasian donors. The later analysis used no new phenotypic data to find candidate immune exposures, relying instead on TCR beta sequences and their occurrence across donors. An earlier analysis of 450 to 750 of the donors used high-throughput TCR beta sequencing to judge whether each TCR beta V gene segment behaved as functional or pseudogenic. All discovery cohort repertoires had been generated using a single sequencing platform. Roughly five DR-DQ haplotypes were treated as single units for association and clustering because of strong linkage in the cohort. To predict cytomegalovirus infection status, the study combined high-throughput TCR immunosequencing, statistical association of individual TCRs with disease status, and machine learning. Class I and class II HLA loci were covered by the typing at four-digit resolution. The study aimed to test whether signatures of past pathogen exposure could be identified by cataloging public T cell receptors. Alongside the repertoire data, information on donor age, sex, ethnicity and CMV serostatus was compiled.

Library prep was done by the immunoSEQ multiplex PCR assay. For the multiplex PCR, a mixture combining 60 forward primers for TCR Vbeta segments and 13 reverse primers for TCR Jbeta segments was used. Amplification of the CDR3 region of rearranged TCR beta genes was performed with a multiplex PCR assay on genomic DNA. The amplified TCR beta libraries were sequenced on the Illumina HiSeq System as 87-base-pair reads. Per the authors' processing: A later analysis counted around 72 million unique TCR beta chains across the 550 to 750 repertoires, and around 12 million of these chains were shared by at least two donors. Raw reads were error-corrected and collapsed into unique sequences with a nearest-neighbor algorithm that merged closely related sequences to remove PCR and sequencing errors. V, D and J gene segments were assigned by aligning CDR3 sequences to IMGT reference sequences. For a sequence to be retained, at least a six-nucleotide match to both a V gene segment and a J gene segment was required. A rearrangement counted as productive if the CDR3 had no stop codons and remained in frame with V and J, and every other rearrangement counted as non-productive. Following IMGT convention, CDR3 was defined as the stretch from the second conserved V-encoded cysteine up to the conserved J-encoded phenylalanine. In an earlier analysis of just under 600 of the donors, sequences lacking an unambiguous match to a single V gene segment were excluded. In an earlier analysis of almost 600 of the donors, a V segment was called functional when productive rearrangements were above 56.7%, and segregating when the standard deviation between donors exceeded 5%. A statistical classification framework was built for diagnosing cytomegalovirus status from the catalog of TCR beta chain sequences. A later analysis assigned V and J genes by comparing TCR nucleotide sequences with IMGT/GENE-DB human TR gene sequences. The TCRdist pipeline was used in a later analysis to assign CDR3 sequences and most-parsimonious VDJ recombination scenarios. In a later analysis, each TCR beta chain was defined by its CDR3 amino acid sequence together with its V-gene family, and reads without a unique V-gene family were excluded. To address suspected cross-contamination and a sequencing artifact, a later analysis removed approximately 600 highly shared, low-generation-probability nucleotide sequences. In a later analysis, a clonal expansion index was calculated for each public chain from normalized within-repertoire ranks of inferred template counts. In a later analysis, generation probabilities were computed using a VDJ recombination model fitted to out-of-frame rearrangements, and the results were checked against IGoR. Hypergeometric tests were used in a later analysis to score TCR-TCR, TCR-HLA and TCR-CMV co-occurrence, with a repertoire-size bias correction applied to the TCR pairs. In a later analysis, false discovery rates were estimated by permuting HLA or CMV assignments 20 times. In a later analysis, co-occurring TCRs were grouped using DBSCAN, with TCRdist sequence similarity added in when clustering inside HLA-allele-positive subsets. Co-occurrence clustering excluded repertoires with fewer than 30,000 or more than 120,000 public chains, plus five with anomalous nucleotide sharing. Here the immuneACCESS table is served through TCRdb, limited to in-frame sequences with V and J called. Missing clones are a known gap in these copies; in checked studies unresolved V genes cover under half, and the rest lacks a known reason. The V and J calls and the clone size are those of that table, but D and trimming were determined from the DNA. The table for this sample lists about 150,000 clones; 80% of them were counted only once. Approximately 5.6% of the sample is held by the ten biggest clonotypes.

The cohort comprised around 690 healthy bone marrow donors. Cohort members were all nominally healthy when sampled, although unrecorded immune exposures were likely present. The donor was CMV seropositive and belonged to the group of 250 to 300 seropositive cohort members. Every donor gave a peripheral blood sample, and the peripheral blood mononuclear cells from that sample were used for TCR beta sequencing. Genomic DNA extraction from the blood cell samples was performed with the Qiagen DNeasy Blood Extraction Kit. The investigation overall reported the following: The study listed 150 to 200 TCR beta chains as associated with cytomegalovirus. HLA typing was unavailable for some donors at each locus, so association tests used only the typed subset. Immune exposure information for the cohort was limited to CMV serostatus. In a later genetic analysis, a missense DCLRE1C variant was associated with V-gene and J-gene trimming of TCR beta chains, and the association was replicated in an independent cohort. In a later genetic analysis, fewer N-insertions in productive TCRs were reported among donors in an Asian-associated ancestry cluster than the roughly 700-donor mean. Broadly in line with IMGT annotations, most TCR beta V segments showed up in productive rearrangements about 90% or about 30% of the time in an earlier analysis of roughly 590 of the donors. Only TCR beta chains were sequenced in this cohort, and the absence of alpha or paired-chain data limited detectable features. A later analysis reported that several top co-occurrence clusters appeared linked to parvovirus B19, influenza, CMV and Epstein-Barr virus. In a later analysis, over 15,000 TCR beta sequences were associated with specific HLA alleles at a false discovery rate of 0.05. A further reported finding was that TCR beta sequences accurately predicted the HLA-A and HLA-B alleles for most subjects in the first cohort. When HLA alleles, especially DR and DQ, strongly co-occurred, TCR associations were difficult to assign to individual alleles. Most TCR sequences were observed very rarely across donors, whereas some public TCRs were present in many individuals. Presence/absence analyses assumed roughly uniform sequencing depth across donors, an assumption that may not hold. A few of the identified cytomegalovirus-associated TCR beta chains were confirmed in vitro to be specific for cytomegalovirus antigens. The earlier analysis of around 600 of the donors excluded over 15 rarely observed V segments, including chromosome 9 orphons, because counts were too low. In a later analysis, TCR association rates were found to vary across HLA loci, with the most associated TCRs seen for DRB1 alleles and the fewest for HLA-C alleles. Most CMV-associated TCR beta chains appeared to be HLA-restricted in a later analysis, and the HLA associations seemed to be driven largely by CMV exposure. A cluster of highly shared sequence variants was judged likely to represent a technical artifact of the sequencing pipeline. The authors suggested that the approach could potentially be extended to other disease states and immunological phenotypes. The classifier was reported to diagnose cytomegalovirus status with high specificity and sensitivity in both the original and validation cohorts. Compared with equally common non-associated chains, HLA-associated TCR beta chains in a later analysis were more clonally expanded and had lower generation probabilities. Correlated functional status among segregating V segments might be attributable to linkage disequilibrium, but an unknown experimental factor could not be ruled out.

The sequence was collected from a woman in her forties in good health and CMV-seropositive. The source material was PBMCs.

The CDR3 is CASSEGPGLADQETQYF. The DNA sequence is TGCGCCAGCAGTGAGGGGCCGGGACTAGCGGATCAAGAGACCCAGTACTTC. Here the chain combines TRBV10-2 and TRBJ2-5, with TRBD2 matching 11 junction bases. The CDR3 numbers 17 residues from cysteine through phenylalanine. Only the CDR3 part of the read is kept: 51 bases, read in frame from the first base. Reading the germline V gene gives CDR1 WSHSY and CDR2 SAAADI. The germline V and J ends show losses of 2 bases and 2 bases respectively, and no gene match explains 7 bases of the junction.